These 6 T cell receptor beta chains originate from one sample sequenced in a study of T-cell memory formation after mild COVID-19. TCRdb reprocessed the 5' RACE reads with MiXCR, giving one entry per CDR3 protein. This sample yields a few hundred thousand distinct CDR3 sequences, of which approximately 8.4% are seen a single time; less than 25% belongs to the top ten. The sample consisted of PBMCs or a T cell subset sorted from them (not recorded which). Receptors originate from a man younger than 35 who had mild COVID-19 (a few samples of this study predate the infection). Cell type and time point are not known.

The V gene is TRBV5-1, the J gene TRBJ2-3; no clear D gene. CDR3 length equals 15 residues. CDR1 is SGHRS, CDR2 YFSETQ, per germline. V was cut by 0 bases and J by 2 bases, with 10 bases left in between. The CDR3, as DNA: TGCGCCAGCAGCTTGGGGCAGACTCTCACAGATACGCAGTATTTT. This gives the protein CASSLGQTLTDTQYF.

This clonotype was found many times. The rearrangement joins TRBV12-3 or TRBV12-4 to TRBJ2-3, with 8 positions matching TRBD2. The V segment lost 6 bases and the J segment 2 bases; nucleotides outside the gene matches: 10. The CDR3 extends over 16 amino acids. DNA for the CDR3: TGTGCCAGCAGCCCTAGCGGTAGCGGGACCACAGATACGCAGTATTTT. Its protein product is CASSPSGSGTTDTQYF.

This clonotype was detected only a few times. The chain uses TRBV6-2 or TRBV6-3 and TRBJ1-5, with 9 nucleotides matching TRBD1. V dropped 6 bases and J dropped 7; count of bases not matched to a gene: 7. The germline CDR1 and CDR2 sequences are MNHEY and SVGEGT. CDR3 size: 14 residues. As DNA, the CDR3 is TGTGCCAGCAGCCGGACAGGGGAACCCCAGCCCCAGCATTTT. Translated: CASSRTGEPQPQHF.

Many counts were recorded for this clonotype. This chain links TRBV4-3 with TRBJ2-1; D remains ambiguous. The CDR3 length is 14 residues. V lost 1 base and J lost 1, with 5 bases in between. Germline CDR1 LGHNA, CDR2 YSLEER. The CDR3 protein is CASSQGQSYNEQFF. The DNA of the CDR3 is TGCGCCAGCAGCCAAGGGCAGTCCTACAATGAGCAGTTCTTC.

This chain connects TRBV6-5 to TRBJ1-5; 9 bases map to TRBD1. The CDR3 loop spans 15 amino acids. Per the germline V gene, CDR1 is MNHEY and CDR2 is SVGAGI. The junction had 10 bases not matched to a gene; V was cut back by 5 bases and J by 8 bases. The CDR3 bases are TGTGCCAGCAGTAATCCGGGACAGGGTGGAGAGCCCCAGCATTTT. Its translation: CASSNPGQGGEPQHF.

The V gene is TRBV19, the J gene TRBJ1-2, with 8 bases that match TRBD1. CDR1 is LNHDA, CDR2 SQIVND, per germline (reference sequence). The J segment lost 7 bases and the V segment lost 6 bases, leaving 16 bases of the junction unmatched. The CDR3 spans 16 residues. The CDR3 nucleotides are TGTGCCAGTAGGGGATGGGGAGCAGGGACAGGAGTTGGCTACACCTTC. Protein product: CASRGWGAGTGVGYTF.